The sequence of this T cell receptor beta chain was determined in a study of CD8+CD57+ T cells in acquired aplastic anemia. In its sample, this clonotype was seen many times. Its antigen is currently unknown. V lost 2 bases to trimming and J lost 3 bases, with 4 bases between them. The CDR3 is 12 residues long. Germline V CDR1 and CDR2: LNHNV, YYDKDF (reference sequence). Notes on the study in general: There were 25 to 35 CD8+ CDR3 sequences that occurred in both patients and controls.

The use of genomic DNA as template underpinned the TCR beta VDJ and CDR3 profiling. TCRdb processed the reads anew with MiXCR; each CDR3 protein has one entry. The sample holds about 160,000 distinct CDR3 sequences, around 48% seen once. By flow cytometry, patients selected for sequencing had shown an expansion of CD8+CD57+ cells. The rearrangement joins TRBV15 to TRBJ1-1, with D uncertain. Sequences were obtained from sorted CD4+, CD8+, or CD8+CD57+ T cells (not recorded which) from PBMCs. This clonotype was sampled from a human donor with aplastic anemia. CDR3 residues: CATSRRDTEAFF. CDR3 sequence (DNA): TGTGCCACCAGCAGACGGGACACTGAAGCTTTCTTT.